This TCR beta chain was obtained from a study of OX40 agonist ivuxolimab in advanced cancers. Study-level background: Having had anti-PD-1, anti-PD-L1 or anti-CTLA-4 therapy before was allowed, and about 42% had some.

Notes on the study in general: A proportion of nonresponders additionally exhibited low normalized T-cell clonal expansion. Researchers did not establish what antigens the expanded peripheral T cells target.

Comments on this clone: What it recognizes is unknown. The junction and the germline gene differ at one end; a read error may be behind it.

TCRdb's copy holds only in-frame clones and misses some; the assay was immunoSEQ multiplex PCR. The table shows tens of thousands of clones, with about 90% occurring only once. This CDR3 contains 13 residues. Germline CDR1 is SSHAT and CDR2 is FNYEAQ (reference sequence). This receptor was identified in an adult with an advanced solid tumor such as melanoma, head and neck, liver or kidney cancer. This specimen was CD4+ or CD8+ T cells sorted from blood, taken in a trial of the OX40 agonist ivuxolimab. The chain joins TRBV7-7 to TRBJ2-5; the D gene is possibly TRBD2 (7 bases). This chain's CDR3 is CASSLGGGKTQYF. Here the CDR3 DNA reads TGTGCTAGCAGCTTAGGGGGAGGGAAGACCCAGTACTTC.